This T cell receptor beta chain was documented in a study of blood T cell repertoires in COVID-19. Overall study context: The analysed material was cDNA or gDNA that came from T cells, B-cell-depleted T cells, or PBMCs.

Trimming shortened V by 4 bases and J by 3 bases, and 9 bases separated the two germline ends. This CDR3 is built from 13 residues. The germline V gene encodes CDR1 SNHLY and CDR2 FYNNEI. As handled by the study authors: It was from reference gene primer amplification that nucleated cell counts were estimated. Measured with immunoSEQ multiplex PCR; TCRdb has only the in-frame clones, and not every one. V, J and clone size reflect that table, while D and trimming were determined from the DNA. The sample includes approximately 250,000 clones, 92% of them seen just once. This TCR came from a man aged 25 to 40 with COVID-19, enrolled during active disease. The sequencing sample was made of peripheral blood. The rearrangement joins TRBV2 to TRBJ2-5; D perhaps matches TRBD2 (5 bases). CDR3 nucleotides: TGTGCCAGCAGTGTCGGACTGGAAGAGACCCAGTACTTC. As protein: CASSVGLEETQYF.